This TCR beta chain is drawn from a study of post-analysis software for immune sequencing data. The study's findings and limits: Compared against controls, patients with multiple sclerosis displayed significantly lower normalized Chao1 diversity. Batch-mates among the samples co-clustered strongly by F measure. Compared with controls, patients had more of five TRBV segments, including TRBV5-6, TRBV5-1 and TRBV20-1.

In this sample, this clonotype turned up a few times. Its cognate antigen is unknown. Unique molecular identifiers were built into the TCR beta cDNA libraries. Starting from roughly 1 to 10 million T cells, the study yielded roughly 0.5 million cDNA molecules. TCRdb passed the PCR reads through MiXCR, listing each CDR3 protein once. There are 160,000 or so distinct CDR3 sequences in the sample; around 36% occur only once, and around 30% lies in the top ten. CDR1 and CDR2 (germline): MNHNS, SASEGT. J lost 6 bases, V lost 8 bases, and 18 bases had no gene match. This CDR3 region has 18 residues. This receptor was taken from a girl between 5 and 17 years old with multiple sclerosis. Source: blood, taken after autologous hematopoietic stem cell transplantation. The rearrangement links TRBV6-1 to TRBJ1-5, with TRBD1 matching 11 bases. CDR3 DNA: TGTGCCAGCTCCGGCCACGGCCTTAGGGGACAGGGGGGTCAGCCCCAGCATTTT. Its protein is CASSGHGLRGQGGQPQHF.